This record looks at one T cell receptor beta chain sequence and its context. Its antigen remains unidentified. The record has no base qualities; no much larger clone is one base away. This sample is drawn from a study of cytomegalovirus exposure and HLA in healthy donors (dated by TCRdb to about 2017). For the wider study: An earlier analysis of roughly 500 of the donors reported about 290 Gb of sequence data and around 120 million unique TCR beta sequences from about 180 million T cells. An early release that covered 640 HLA-typed donors contained 300 to 350 gigabases of sequencing data and 65 million to 100 million unique TCR sequences. Of the roughly 420 genotyped donors, more than 75% were placed in the genetic ancestry cluster associated with self-reported Caucasian donors. The study was designed to test whether signatures of past pathogen exposure could be identified by cataloging public T cell receptors. The study profiled the T cell repertoires of 500 to 800 subjects by immunosequencing and related them to cytomegalovirus serostatus. Besides the first cohort of more than 650 subjects, a separate validation cohort made up of about 120 different subjects was used. High-throughput TCR immunosequencing, statistical association of individual TCRs with disease status, and machine learning were combined to predict cytomegalovirus infection status. A later analysis re-analyzed previously published TCR beta repertoires from 550 to 700 donors and added high-resolution HLA genotyping to study TCR occurrence patterns. Rather than drawing on any new phenotypic data, the later analysis identified candidate immune exposures from TCR beta sequences and the way those sequences occurred across donors. An earlier analysis of approximately 640 of the donors applied high-throughput TCR beta sequencing to assess whether each TCR beta V gene segment acted as functional or pseudogenic. Donor age, sex, ethnicity and CMV serostatus were compiled alongside the repertoire data. In a later genetic analysis, genome-wide SNP genotypes for 398 of the 666 donors were used, and that subset was treated as a discovery cohort. Every discovery cohort repertoire had been produced on one sequencing platform. HLA typing covered class I and class II loci at four-digit resolution. Typing coverage varied by locus: about 629-640 donors for A, B, C, DRB1 and DQB1; about 520 for DQA1; about 590 for DPA1; about 450 for DPB1. Roughly five DR-DQ haplotypes were handled as single units for association and clustering because linkage in the cohort was strong. Among approximately 370 genotyped donors of the cohort, an average of roughly 230,000 unique TCR beta nucleotide sequences was sequenced per donor, of which approximately 18% were non-productive.

Findings and caveats that apply to the study as a whole: Compared with the approximately 600-donor mean, donors in an Asian-associated ancestry cluster had fewer N-insertions in productive TCRs, according to a later genetic analysis. Sequencing depth was assumed to be roughly uniform across donors in the presence/absence analyses, though that assumption may not hold. In a later analysis, TCR association rates were found to vary across HLA loci, with the most associated TCRs seen for DRB1 alleles and the fewest for HLA-C alleles. Most TCR sequences were observed very rarely across donors, whereas some public TCRs were present in many individuals. Because HLA typing was missing for some donors at each locus, association tests included only the typed subset. A further reported finding was that TCR beta sequences accurately predicted the HLA-A and HLA-B alleles for most subjects in the first cohort. V-gene and J-gene trimming of TCR beta chains was associated with a missense DCLRE1C variant in a later genetic analysis, and the association was replicated in an independent cohort. CMV serostatus was the only immune exposure information available for the cohort. In an earlier analysis of more than 450 of the donors, most TCR beta V segments were observed in productive rearrangements about 87% or about 30% of the time, broadly matching IMGT annotations. In vitro tests confirmed that a few of the cytomegalovirus-associated TCR beta chains recognize cytomegalovirus antigens. In a later analysis, some 18,000 TCR beta sequences were associated with specific HLA alleles at a false discovery rate of 0.05. It was suggested by the authors that the approach could potentially be generalized to other disease states and immunological phenotypes. In a later analysis, several top co-occurrence clusters were reported to appear linked to parvovirus B19, influenza, CMV and Epstein-Barr virus. In both the original and validation cohorts, the classifier was reported to diagnose cytomegalovirus status with high specificity and sensitivity. Most CMV-associated TCR beta chains appeared to be HLA-restricted in a later analysis, and the HLA associations seemed to be driven largely by CMV exposure. Correlated functional status among segregating V segments might reflect linkage disequilibrium, but an unknown experimental factor could not be ruled out. A later analysis found that HLA-associated TCR beta chains were more clonally expanded and had lower generation probabilities than equally common non-associated chains. Assigning TCR associations to individual alleles was difficult when HLA alleles, especially DR and DQ, strongly co-occurred. A group of highly shared sequence variants was considered likely to be a technical artifact of the sequencing pipeline. A total of 150 or so TCR beta chains were listed by the study as associated with cytomegalovirus. The 87-base-pair reads could not distinguish some IMGT-functional V segments, including TRBV6-2 and TRBV6-3, so those segments were excluded. The cohort was sequenced for TCR beta chains only, and without alpha or paired-chain data the features that could be detected were limited. Because counts were too low, about 18 rarely observed V segments, including chromosome 9 orphons, were excluded from the earlier analysis of around 590 of the donors.

The CDR3 numbers 16 residues from cysteine through phenylalanine. The read is trimmed to its CDR3 DNA, 48 bases read in frame from base 1. Relative to germline, V is missing 1 base and J is missing 3 bases, with 4 bases of the junction outside any gene match. The germline V gene yields SGHTA for CDR1 and FQGNSA for CDR2. The cohort was made up of 666 healthy bone marrow donors. All cohort members were sampled while nominally healthy, although unrecorded immune exposures were likely present. The donor tested CMV seropositive and was one of the 289 seropositive cohort members. A peripheral blood sample was collected from each donor, and TCR beta sequencing was performed on peripheral blood mononuclear cells. The Qiagen DNeasy Blood Extraction Kit was used to extract genomic DNA from the blood cell samples. Library preparation was by the immunoSEQ multiplex PCR assay. A mixture of 60 forward primers for TCR Vbeta segments and 13 reverse primers for TCR Jbeta segments was used in the multiplex PCR. The CDR3 region of rearranged TCR beta genes was amplified from genomic DNA with a multiplex PCR assay. Amplified TCR beta libraries were sequenced as 87-base-pair reads on the Illumina HiSeq System. The paper's data handling went like this. In a later analysis, about 80 million unique TCR beta chains were counted across the 666 repertoires, and about 10 million of these chains were shared by at least two donors. A nearest-neighbor algorithm error-corrected the raw reads and collapsed the reads into unique sequences, merging closely related sequences to remove PCR and sequencing errors. CDR3 sequences were aligned to IMGT reference sequences to assign V, D and J gene segments. For a sequence to be retained, a match of at least six nucleotides to both a V gene segment and a J gene segment was required. Rearrangements were classified as productive when the CDR3 lacked stop codons and remained in frame with V and J, and all other rearrangements were classified as non-productive. Following IMGT convention, CDR3 was defined as the stretch from the second conserved V-encoded cysteine to the conserved J-encoded phenylalanine. In an earlier analysis of around 640 of the donors, sequences lacking an unambiguous match to a single V gene segment were excluded. In an earlier analysis of about 590 of the donors, a V segment was called functional when productive rearrangements were above 56.7%, and segregating when the standard deviation between donors exceeded 5%. To diagnose cytomegalovirus status from the catalog of TCR beta chain sequences, a statistical classification framework was built. In a later analysis, TCR nucleotide sequences were compared against IMGT/GENE-DB human TR gene sequences so that V and J genes could be assigned. Using the TCRdist pipeline, a later analysis assigned CDR3 sequences along with most-parsimonious VDJ recombination scenarios. In a later analysis, every TCR beta chain was defined by the combination of its CDR3 amino acid sequence and its V-gene family, and reads without a unique V-gene family were dropped. A later analysis removed 550 to 700 highly shared, low-generation-probability nucleotide sequences to deal with suspected cross-contamination and a sequencing artifact. For each public chain, a later analysis derived a clonal expansion index from normalized ranks of inferred template counts within each repertoire. In a later analysis, generation probabilities were computed with a VDJ recombination model fitted to out-of-frame rearrangements, and the resulting probabilities were checked against IGoR. Hypergeometric tests were used in a later analysis to score TCR-TCR, TCR-HLA and TCR-CMV co-occurrence, with a repertoire-size bias correction applied to the TCR pairs. False discovery rates were estimated in a later analysis by permuting HLA or CMV assignments 20 times. In a later analysis, co-occurring TCRs were grouped using DBSCAN, with TCRdist sequence similarity added in when clustering inside HLA-allele-positive subsets. For co-occurrence clustering, repertoires with fewer than 30,000 or more than 120,000 public chains were excluded, along with about five repertoires with anomalous nucleotide sharing. Here the immuneACCESS table is served through TCRdb, limited to in-frame sequences with V and J called. Missing clones are a known gap in these copies; in checked studies unresolved V genes cover under half, and the rest lacks a known reason. The V and J calls and clone size are taken from that table; D and trimming were inferred from the DNA. Within this sample are 200,000 to 250,000 clones, with around 76% of them counted one time only. The ten largest make up 5% to 6% of the sample.

This clonotype was sampled from a woman between 40 and 50 years old in good health and CMV-seropositive. The receptor chain draws on TRBV7-2 and TRBJ2-2; a stretch of 8 junction bases matches TRBD2. Sequenced input: PBMCs. CDR3 sequence: CASSLVASGYTGELFF. The nucleotides read TGTGCCAGCAGCTTAGTAGCTAGCGGGTACACCGGGGAGCTGTTTTTT.